Below, 8 T cell receptor beta chains from the same sample are listed, as sequenced in a study of blood T cell repertoires in COVID-19. Libraries were prepared by immunoSEQ multiplex PCR; TCRdb keeps only in-frame clonotypes and omits some of them. This table has about 59,000 clones, roughly nine tenths appearing once. Sequences were obtained from peripheral blood. These receptors originate from a human donor in a cohort sampled during active COVID-19.

This clone was counted a single time. The genes are TRBV7-6 and TRBJ2-6; D is perhaps TRBD2 (6 bases). The CDR3 extends over 16 amino acids. Germline V lookup: CDR1 SGHVS, CDR2 FNYEAQ. Deletions cut 3 bases from V and 3 bases from J, with 12 bases between. The CDR3 region is CASSFSPGDGANVLTF. CDR3 DNA: TGTGCCAGCAGCTTCTCTCCGGGAGATGGGGCCAACGTCCTGACTTTC. The complete variable domain, with remaining parts taken from reference TRBV7-6 and TRBJ2-6, reads GAGVSQSPRYKVTKRGQDVALRCDPISGHVSLYWYRQALGQGPEFLTYFNYEAQQDKSGLPNDRFSAERPEGSISTLTIQRTEQRDSAMYRCASSFSPGDGANVLTFGAGSRLTVL.

V gene TRBV7-9 combines with J gene TRBJ2-5; weak D call: TRBD1 (6 bases). The CDR3 extends over 16 amino acids. Germline CDR1 SEHNR, CDR2 FQNEAQ (reference sequence). V lost 5 bases, J lost 5 bases, and 21 bases lay in between. The CDR3 is CASSLIRGQRGETQYF. CDR3 DNA sequence: TGTGCCAGCAGCCTAATACGGGGACAAAGAGGGGAGACCCAGTACTTC.

The rearrangement links TRBV10-3 to TRBJ1-4, with D maybe TRBD1 (5 bases). Germline loops: CDR1 ENHRY, CDR2 SYGVKD. This CDR3 region has 12 residues. V lost 8 bases and J 4 bases, leaving 8 bases between the germline ends. CDR3 nucleotide sequence: TGTGCCATCGACAGCTTTAATGAAAAACTGTTTTTT. Translation gives CAIDSFNEKLFF.

V and J are TRBV5-1 and TRBJ2-5; 10 bases match TRBD1. V trimming: 3 bases; J trimming: 1 base; junction bases outside the gene matches: 3. CDR1 and CDR2 (germline): SGHRS, YFSETQ. This CDR3 is built from 15 residues. CDR3 nucleotide sequence: TGCGCCAGCAGCTACCGACAGGGGGCCCAAGAGACCCAGTACTTC. Translation: CASSYRQGAQETQYF.

This clone was observed a single time. The rearrangement links TRBV6-5 to TRBJ2-5; a weak D match, TRBD2 (7 bases). Trimming stripped 4 bases from V and 5 bases from J, with 14 bases between. The CDR3 is 14 amino acids. Germline loops: CDR1 MNHEY, CDR2 SVGAGI. CDR3 DNA sequence: TGTGCCAGCAGTTCCTGGGGGGGCGGGGAGACCCAGTACTTC. Protein product: CASSSWGGGETQYF.

The chain carries TRBV11-3 and TRBJ2-5; 7 positions match TRBD2. Unmatched junction bases numbered 4, after V lost 7 bases and J lost 5 bases. The CDR3 is 12 residues long. Germline CDR1 SGHNT, CDR2 YENEEA. CDR3 region: CASKGRDETQYF. The CDR3 DNA reads TGTGCCAGCAAGGGGAGGGACGAGACCCAGTACTTC.

V usage is TRBV10-3 and J usage is TRBJ1-1; tentatively, D is TRBD1 (5 bases). There are 11 residues in the CDR3. The V end lost 6 bases, the J end lost 7 bases, and 9 bases lay between the germline ends. Germline V gene sequence: CDR1 ENHRY, CDR2 SYGVKD. DNA for the CDR3: TGTGCCATCAGGGACACAGGTGAAGCTTTCTTT. Translated, it gives CAIRDTGEAFF.

The chain has TRBV7-9 and TRBJ2-3, with D perhaps matching TRBD2 (6 bases). Germline CDR1 and CDR2: SEHNR and FQNEAQ (reference sequence). This CDR3 region has 16 residues. The V end was cut by 2 bases, the J end by 1 base, with 13 bases between. The CDR3 sequence: CASSLMEVAGTDTQYF. CDR3 in DNA: TGTGCCAGCAGCTTAATGGAGGTAGCGGGCACAGATACGCAGTATTTT.